The 16 T cell receptor beta chains reported below all come from one sample, sequenced in a study of T cells in Graves' hyperthyroidism and ophthalmopathy (dated by TCRdb to between 2018 and 2020). The method was multiplex PCR. Sequencer: Illumina HiSeq 2000. The TCR beta CDR3 regions were amplified from the RNA transcripts. For the first round of RT-PCR on the TCR CDR3, the HTBI primer set was used together with the Qiagen OneStep RT-PCR kit. Through fastp at Q25 and MiXCR, TCRdb rebuilt clones from the public reads, retaining in-frame beta chains. Rows with a matching CDR3 protein are joined into one entry that keeps the most common DNA and genes. Within this sample are fewer than 750,000 distinct CDR3 sequences, with 46% of them counted one time only. In total, the top ten clones hold approximately 8.4% of the sample. Input material: peripheral blood or thyroid tissue (not recorded which). These receptors all stem from a woman aged 18 to 35 with Graves' hyperthyroidism.

This clonotype was seen more than once but under ten times. This sequence joins TRBV29-1 and TRBJ2-3; no reliable D call. Trimming pared 3 bases from V and 8 bases from J, leaving 12 bases between. The CDR3 has 12 residues. The germline V gene encodes CDR1 SQVTM and CDR2 ANQGSEA. The CDR3: CSVEDFVGTQYF. The CDR3 DNA reads TGCAGCGTTGAGGATTTTGTTGGTACGCAGTATTTT.

This clonotype turned up a few times. The chain carries TRBV7-3 and TRBJ2-7, with TRBD2 matching over 9 bases. The end of the DNA aligns better with TRBJ2-1, so the J call may be wrong. The CDR3 length is 17 residues. Germline V CDR1 and CDR2: SGHTA, FQGTGA. The CDR3 region has the DNA TGTGCCAGCAGCTTACGCTTAGGGACTAGCCAGAACCATGAGCAGTTCTTC. Amino acids: CASSLRLGTSQNHEQFF.

The sample holds a few counts of this clonotype. The chain couples TRBV6-1 to TRBJ1-2, with 8 bases that match TRBD1. The CDR3 length is 14 residues. With V trimmed by 1 base and J by 4 bases, 2 bases remained unmatched. Germline V gives CDR1 MNHNS, CDR2 SASEGT. CDR3: CASSEGTGLYGYTF. The CDR3 DNA sequence: TGTGCCAGCAGTGAAGGGACAGGGCTCTATGGCTACACCTTC.

This clonotype was seen repeatedly, ten times or more. The chain couples TRBV19 to TRBJ2-7; D possibly uses TRBD1 or TRBD2 (5 bases each). The germline gives CDR1 LNHDA, CDR2 SQIVND (reference sequence). The V and J ends lost 2 bases and 8 bases respectively, with 13 bases between them. This CDR3 spans 13 amino acids. For the CDR3, the DNA is TGTGCCAGTAGTATAAGGCGAGGGGAAAAGCAGTACTTC. As protein: CASSIRRGEKQYF.

On this clonotype itself: A much larger clonotype is one base distant, so this may be a read error. The V call is TRBV7-3, the J call TRBJ2-2; D is tentatively TRBD1 or TRBD2 (5 bases each). V was trimmed by 1 base and J by 4 bases, leaving 19 bases between them. Germline-derived CDR1 and CDR2 are SGHTA and FQGTGA. The CDR3 is 18 residues long. CDR3 amino acids: CASSLIGPGTASTGELFF. The CDR3 nucleotides read TGTGCCAGCAGCTTAATTGGCCCCGGGACCGCTAGCACCGGGGAGCTGTTTTTT.

The genes are TRBV12-3 or TRBV12-4 and TRBJ1-4; 7 bases agree with TRBD1. This CDR3 region has 14 residues. The trim removed 5 bases at V and 5 bases at J, leaving 5 bases unmatched. The CDR3 nucleotides read TGTGCCAGCAGTGCCGGACAGGTCAATGAAAAACTGTTTTTT. It specifies CASSAGQVNEKLFF.

This clonotype has ten or more counts. The rearrangement links TRBV7-2 to TRBJ2-7; D assignment may be TRBD1 or TRBD2 (5 bases each). From germline, CDR1 is SGHTA and CDR2 FQGNSA. CDR3 length: 14 residues. V was shortened by 5 bases and J by 2 bases, with 13 bases between the two germline ends. CDR3 in amino acids: CASSTRDPPYEQYF. The CDR3 DNA sequence: TGTGCCAGCAGCACCCGGGACCCTCCCTACGAGCAGTACTTC.

This clonotype has more than one count but fewer than ten. V usage is TRBV20-1 and J usage is TRBJ1-1; D remains ambiguous. This CDR3 spans 14 amino acids. Germline V gene data show CDR1 as DFQATT and CDR2 as SNEGSKA (reference sequence). V was trimmed by 1 base and J by 5 bases, leaving 14 bases between them. Here the CDR3 DNA reads TGCAGTGCTAGAGGCGAAACTAGCGGGACTGAAGCTTTCTTT. It is translated as CSARGETSGTEAFF.

The chain links TRBV2 to TRBJ2-7; the D is unclear. CDR3 size: 14 residues. V lost 3 bases and J lost 2, with 11 bases in between. CDR1 and CDR2 (germline): SNHLY, FYNNEI. The CDR3 loop is CASSDMIGTYEQYF. The CDR3 DNA reads as TGTGCCAGCAGTGATATGATTGGCACCTACGAGCAGTACTTC.

Points on this clonotype: A much larger clone sits a single nucleotide away, making a read error possible. J is TRBJ1-5 and V is TRBV5-1, with D possibly being TRBD1 (6 bases). This CDR3 has 16 residues. Germline CDR1 reads SGHRS; CDR2 reads YFSETQ. The V end was cut by 1 base, the J end by 3 bases, with 14 bases between. The CDR3 DNA is TGCGCCAGCAGCTTGTCCCCACAGGGAGACAATCAGCCCCAGCATTTT. Translated: CASSLSPQGDNQPQHF.

The chain is built from TRBV29-1 and TRBJ1-3, with a tentative D call TRBD1 (5 bases). Germline-derived CDR1 and CDR2 are SQVTM and ANQGSEA. This CDR3 contains 13 residues. V shed 4 bases and J shed 2 bases, with 9 bases lying between them. The CDR3 reads CSVVPGPGNTIYF. The DNA of the CDR3 is TGCAGCGTTGTCCCGGGGCCTGGAAACACCATATATTTT.

A single count supports this clonotype. This sequence joins TRBV10-2 and TRBJ2-3; 9 bases are a match to TRBD2. The J segment lost 4 bases and the V segment lost 6 bases, leaving 11 bases of the junction unmatched. Per germline, CDR1 WSHSY and CDR2 SAAADI. The CDR3 consists of 16 residues. The CDR3 sequence is CASRGVAGGPSDTQYF. For the CDR3, the DNA is TGCGCCAGCAGGGGGGTTGCGGGAGGGCCCTCAGATACGCAGTATTTT.

The chain links TRBV24-1 to TRBJ2-7, with D perhaps matching TRBD2 (6 bases). Germline V CDR1 and CDR2: KGHDR, SFDVKD. This CDR3 spans 13 amino acids. V dropped 4 bases and J dropped 4 bases, with 10 bases sitting between them. The CDR3 DNA follows: TGTGCCACCAGTGACTCCGGGAGTTACGAGCAGTACTTC. It yields the protein CATSDSGSYEQYF.

In this sample, this clonotype turned up once. The gene calls are TRBV29-1 and TRBJ2-7, with TRBD1 matching 7 bases. V gave up 5 bases and J gave up 7 bases; unmatched junction bases: 11. There are 13 residues in the CDR3. Per the germline V gene, CDR1 is SQVTM and CDR2 is ANQGSEA. CDR3 region: CSVTGVNYNEQYF. Written as DNA, the CDR3 is TGCAGCGTTACAGGGGTGAACTACAATGAGCAGTACTTC.

In its sample, this clonotype was seen many times. The chain uses TRBV4-1 and TRBJ1-2; no definite D call. From germline, CDR1 is MGHRA and CDR2 YSYEKL. V lost 2 bases and J 3 bases, leaving 16 bases between the germline ends. This CDR3 region has 16 residues. As DNA, the CDR3 is TGCGCCAGCAGCCAATTAGTCCGGGAATCTGACTATGGCTACACCTTC. It is translated as CASSQLVRESDYGYTF.

Comments on this clonotype: A much bigger clone sits one base away, suggesting this may be a read error. The chain joins TRBV12-3 or TRBV12-4 to TRBJ2-7, with D perhaps TRBD2 (7 bases). The CDR3 is made up of 13 amino acids. V was cut by 3 bases and J by 6 bases, with 12 bases left in between. CDR3 DNA sequence: TGTGCCAGCAGTTTTTGGAGGGGGGGCGAGCAGTACTTC. This sequence encodes CASSFWRGGEQYF.